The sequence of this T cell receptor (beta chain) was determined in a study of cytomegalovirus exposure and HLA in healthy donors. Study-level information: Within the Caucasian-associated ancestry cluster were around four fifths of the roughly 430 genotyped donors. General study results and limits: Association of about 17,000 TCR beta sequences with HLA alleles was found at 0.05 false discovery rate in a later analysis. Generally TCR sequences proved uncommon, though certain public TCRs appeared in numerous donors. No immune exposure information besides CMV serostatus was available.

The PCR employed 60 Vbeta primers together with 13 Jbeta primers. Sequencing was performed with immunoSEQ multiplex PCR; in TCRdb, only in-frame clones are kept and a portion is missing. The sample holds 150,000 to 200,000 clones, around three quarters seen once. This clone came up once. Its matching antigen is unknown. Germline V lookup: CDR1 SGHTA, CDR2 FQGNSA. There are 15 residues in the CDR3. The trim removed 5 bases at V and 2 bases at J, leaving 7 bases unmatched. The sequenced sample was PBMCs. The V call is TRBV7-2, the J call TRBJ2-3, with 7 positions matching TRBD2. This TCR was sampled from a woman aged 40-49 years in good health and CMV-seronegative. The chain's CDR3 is CASSRAAGTTDTQYF. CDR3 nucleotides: TGTGCCAGCAGCCGGGCAGCGGGGACCACAGATACGCAGTATTTT.